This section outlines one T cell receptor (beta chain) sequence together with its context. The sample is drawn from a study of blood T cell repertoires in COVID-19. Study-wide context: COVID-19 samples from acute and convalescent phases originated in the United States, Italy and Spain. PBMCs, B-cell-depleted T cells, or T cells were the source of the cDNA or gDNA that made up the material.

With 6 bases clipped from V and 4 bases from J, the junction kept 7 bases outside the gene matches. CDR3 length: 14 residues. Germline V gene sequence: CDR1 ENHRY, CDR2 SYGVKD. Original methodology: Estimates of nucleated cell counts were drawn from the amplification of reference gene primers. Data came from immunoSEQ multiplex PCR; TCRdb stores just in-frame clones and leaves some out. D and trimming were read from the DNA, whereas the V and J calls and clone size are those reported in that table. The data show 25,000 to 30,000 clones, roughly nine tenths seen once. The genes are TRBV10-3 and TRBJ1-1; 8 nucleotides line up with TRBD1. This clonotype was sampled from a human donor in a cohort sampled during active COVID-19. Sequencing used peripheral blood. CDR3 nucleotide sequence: TGTGCCATCAGGGAGACAGGGGAGAGCACTGAAGCTTTCTTT. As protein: CAIRETGESTEAFF.